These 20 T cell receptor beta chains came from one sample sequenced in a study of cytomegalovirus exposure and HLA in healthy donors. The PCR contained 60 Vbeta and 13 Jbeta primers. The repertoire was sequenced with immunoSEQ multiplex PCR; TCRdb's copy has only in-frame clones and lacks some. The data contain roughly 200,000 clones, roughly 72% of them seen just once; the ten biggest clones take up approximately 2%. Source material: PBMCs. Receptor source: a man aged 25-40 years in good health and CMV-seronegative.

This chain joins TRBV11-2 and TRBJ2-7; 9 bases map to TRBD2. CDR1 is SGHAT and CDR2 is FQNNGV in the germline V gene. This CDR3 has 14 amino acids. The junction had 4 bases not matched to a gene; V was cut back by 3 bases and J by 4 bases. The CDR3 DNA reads TGTGCCAGCAGCTTCGGCGGGAGGGGTTACGAGCAGTACTTC. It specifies CASSFGGRGYEQYF.

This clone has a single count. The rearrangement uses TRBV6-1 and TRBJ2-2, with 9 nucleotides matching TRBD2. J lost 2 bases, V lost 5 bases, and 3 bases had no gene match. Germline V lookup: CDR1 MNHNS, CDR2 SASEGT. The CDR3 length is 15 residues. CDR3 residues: CASSHSGGNTGELFF. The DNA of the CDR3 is TGTGCCAGCAGTCATAGCGGGGGAAACACCGGGGAGCTGTTTTTT.

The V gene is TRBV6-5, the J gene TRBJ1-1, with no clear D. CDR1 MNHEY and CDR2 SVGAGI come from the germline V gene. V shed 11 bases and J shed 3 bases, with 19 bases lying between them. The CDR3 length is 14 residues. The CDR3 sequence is CACRGRSLYTEAFF. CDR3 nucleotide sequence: TGTGCCTGCCGAGGGAGGAGCCTATACACTGAAGCTTTCTTT.

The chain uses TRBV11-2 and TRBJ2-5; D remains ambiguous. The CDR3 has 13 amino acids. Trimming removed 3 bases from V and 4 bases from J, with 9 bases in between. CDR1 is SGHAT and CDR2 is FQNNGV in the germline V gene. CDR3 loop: CASSFSERETQYF. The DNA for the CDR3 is TGTGCCAGCAGCTTTTCGGAGCGAGAGACCCAGTACTTC.

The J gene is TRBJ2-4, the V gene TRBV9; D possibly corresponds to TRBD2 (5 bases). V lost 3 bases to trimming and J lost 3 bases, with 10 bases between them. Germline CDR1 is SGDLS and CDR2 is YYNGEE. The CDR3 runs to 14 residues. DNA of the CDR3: TGTGCCAGCAGCGCAACCGAGGGCAAAAACATTCAGTACTTC. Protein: CASSATEGKNIQYF.

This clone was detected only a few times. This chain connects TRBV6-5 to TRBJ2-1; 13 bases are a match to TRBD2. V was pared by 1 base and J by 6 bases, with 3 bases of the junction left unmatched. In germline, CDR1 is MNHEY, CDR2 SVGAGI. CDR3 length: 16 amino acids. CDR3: CASSYLTSGGRNEQFF. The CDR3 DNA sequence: TGTGCCAGCAGTTACTTGACTAGCGGGGGGCGCAATGAGCAGTTCTTC.

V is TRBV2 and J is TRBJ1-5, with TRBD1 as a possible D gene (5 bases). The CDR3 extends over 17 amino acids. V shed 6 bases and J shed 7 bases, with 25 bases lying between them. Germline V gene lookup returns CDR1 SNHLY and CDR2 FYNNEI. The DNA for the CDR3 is TGTGCCAGCAGCCAGGATCACCCAGGGAAAACTGGGCAGCCCCAGCATTTT. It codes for CASSQDHPGKTGQPQHF. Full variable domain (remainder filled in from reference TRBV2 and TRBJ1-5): EPEVTQTPSHQVTQMGQEVILRCVPISNHLYFYWYRQILGQKVEFLVSFYNNEISEKSEIFDDQFSVERPDGSNFTLKIRSTKLEDSAMYFCASSQDHPGKTGQPQHFGDGTRLSIL.

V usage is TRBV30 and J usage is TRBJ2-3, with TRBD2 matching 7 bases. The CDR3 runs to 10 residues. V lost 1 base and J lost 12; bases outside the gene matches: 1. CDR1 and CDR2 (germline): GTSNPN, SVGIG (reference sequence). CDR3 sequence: CAWSGGRQYF. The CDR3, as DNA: TGTGCCTGGAGTGGCGGGAGACAGTATTTT.

The CDR3 is CASSGVSGDYGYTF. CDR3 bases: TGTGCCAGCTCGGGAGTGTCCGGCGACTATGGCTACACCTTC. The gene calls are TRBV18 and TRBJ1-2; D not resolved. CDR3 length equals 14 residues. Germline CDR1 is KGHSH and CDR2 is LQKENI. Trimming took 6 bases from V and 3 from J, leaving 14 bases between them.

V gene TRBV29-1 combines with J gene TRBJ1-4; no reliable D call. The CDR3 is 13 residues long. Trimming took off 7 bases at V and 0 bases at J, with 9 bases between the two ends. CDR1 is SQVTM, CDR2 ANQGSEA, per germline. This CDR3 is CSAYETTNEKLFF. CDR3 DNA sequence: TGCAGCGCCTACGAGACAACTAATGAAAAACTGTTTTTT.

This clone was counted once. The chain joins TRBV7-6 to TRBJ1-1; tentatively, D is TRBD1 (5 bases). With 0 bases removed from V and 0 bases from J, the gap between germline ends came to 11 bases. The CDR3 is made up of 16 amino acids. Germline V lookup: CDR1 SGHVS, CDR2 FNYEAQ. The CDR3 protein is CASSLAPDILNTEAFF. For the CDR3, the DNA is TGTGCCAGCAGCTTAGCGCCGGACATACTGAACACTGAAGCTTTCTTT.

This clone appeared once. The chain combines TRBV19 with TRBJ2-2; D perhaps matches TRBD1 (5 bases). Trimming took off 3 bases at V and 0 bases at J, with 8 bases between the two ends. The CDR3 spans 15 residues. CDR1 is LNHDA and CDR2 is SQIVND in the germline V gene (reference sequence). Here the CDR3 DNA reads TGTGCCAGTAGTATGCAGGGAACGAACACCGGGGAGCTGTTTTTT. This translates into CASSMQGTNTGELFF.

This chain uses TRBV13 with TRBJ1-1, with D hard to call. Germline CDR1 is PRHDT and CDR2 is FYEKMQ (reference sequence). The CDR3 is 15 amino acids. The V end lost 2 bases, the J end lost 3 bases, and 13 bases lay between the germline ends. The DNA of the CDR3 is TGTGCCAGCAGCTTACCCCTAGGCCTACACACTGAAGCTTTCTTT. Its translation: CASSLPLGLHTEAFF.

CDR3 nucleotides: TGTGCCAGCAGTTACTCGTCGGGACACGGAAACACCATATATTTT. Translating it yields CASSYSSGHGNTIYF. The chain couples TRBV6-5 to TRBJ1-3, with D maybe TRBD1 (6 bases). V lost 0 bases, J lost 4 bases, and 10 bases lay in between. Germline V CDR1 and CDR2: MNHEY, SVGAGI. The CDR3 covers 15 residues.

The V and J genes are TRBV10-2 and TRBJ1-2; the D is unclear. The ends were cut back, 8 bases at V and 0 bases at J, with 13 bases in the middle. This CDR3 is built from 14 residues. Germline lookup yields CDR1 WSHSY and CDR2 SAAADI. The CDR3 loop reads CASSEQSANYGYTF. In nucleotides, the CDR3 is TGCGCCAGCTCTGAACAGAGTGCTAACTATGGCTACACCTTC.

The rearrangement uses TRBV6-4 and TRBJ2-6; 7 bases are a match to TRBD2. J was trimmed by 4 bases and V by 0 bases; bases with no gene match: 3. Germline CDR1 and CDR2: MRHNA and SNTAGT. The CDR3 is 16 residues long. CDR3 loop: CASSDSGGTGANVLTF. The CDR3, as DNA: TGTGCCAGCAGTGACTCCGGGGGGACCGGGGCCAACGTCCTGACTTTC.

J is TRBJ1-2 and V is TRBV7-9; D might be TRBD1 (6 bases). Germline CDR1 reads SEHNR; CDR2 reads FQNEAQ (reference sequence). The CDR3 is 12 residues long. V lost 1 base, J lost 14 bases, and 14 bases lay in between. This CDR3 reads CASSLETGIVTF. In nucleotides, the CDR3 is TGTGCCAGCAGCTTAGAAACAGGGATCGTAACCTTC.

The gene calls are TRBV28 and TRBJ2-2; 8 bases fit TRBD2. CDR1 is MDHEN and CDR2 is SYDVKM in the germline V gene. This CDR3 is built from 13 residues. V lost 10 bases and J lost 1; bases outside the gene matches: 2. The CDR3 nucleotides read TGTGCCACCACTAGCGGGAACACCGGGGAGCTGTTTTTT. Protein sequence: CATTSGNTGELFF.

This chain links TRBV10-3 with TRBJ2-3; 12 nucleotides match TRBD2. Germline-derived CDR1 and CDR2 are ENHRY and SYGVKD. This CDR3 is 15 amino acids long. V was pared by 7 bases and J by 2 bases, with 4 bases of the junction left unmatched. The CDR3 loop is CAINGLAGFTDTQYF. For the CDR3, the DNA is TGTGCCATCAACGGACTAGCGGGGTTCACAGATACGCAGTATTTT.

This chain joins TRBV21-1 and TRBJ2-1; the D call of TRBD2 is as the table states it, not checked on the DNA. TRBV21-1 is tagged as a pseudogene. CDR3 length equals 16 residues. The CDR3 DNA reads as TGTGCCAGCAGCAATGAGGGAAGCGGGAGGGCTGGTTTTCAGTTCTTC. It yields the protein CASSNEGSGRAGFQFF.